The subject of this entry is one T cell receptor beta chain. This clonotype was observed a handful of times. No antigen is known for it. Base qualities are not recorded, but no much larger clone differs from it by a single base. The instrument given in TCRdb is Illumina NovaSeq 6000. TCR cDNA was synthesized by 5'RACE template switching, through which a universal primer site and unique molecular identifiers were introduced. Priming for cDNA synthesis came from both the TCR alpha and TCR beta constant segments. Libraries were amplified in two PCR steps, with sample barcodes and sequencing adapters added in the second step. Sequencing of libraries was performed on Illumina HiSeq 2500 (2x100 bp) or NovaSeq (2x150 bp). As for the authors' bioinformatics: Reads were demultiplexed and collapsed into UMI consensus sequences with MIGEC, and V(D)J alignment was performed with MiXCR. Vaccine-responding clonotypes were identified with edgeR using replicate PBMC samples, with FDR below 0.01 and a log2 fold change above 5 up to day 15 being required. Each bulk clonotype was labeled CD4 or CD8 based on which sequenced repertoire, CD4 or CD8, contained the clonotype at higher abundance. TCRdb reanalyzed the raw reads on its own, using fastp at Q25 for trimming and MiXCR for clone calling, and kept in-frame beta chains. Rows merge per CDR3 protein into single entries with the most common DNA and genes. The V and J calls follow TCRdb's processing rather than the paper's. The sample contains hundreds of thousands of distinct CDR3 sequences, approximately 19% of them found a single time. The biggest ten clones account for about 18% of the sample.

These data belong to a study of T cells after yellow fever vaccination (dated by TCRdb to the late 2010s). At the level of the whole study: The SMART-Seq v4 Ultra Low Input RNA kit was used to prepare libraries from fractions with low cell numbers. Blood samples were taken at several timepoints before and after primary and secondary immunization, and bulk PBMC replicates and cell subsets were isolated. Bulk TCR alpha and beta repertoires were sequenced longitudinally to track T-cell clones before and after primary and booster YFV17D yellow fever vaccination. The cohort comprised two healthy male donors, one aged 18 to 30 and one aged 30 to 40 years.

The full study reports these points: Because abundant contaminating clonotypes from the bulk population could be contained in FACS-sorted repertoires, computational filtering was required. Because the study included only a couple of donors, the extent to which the findings can be generalized is limited. A small fraction of clonotypes appeared in both the CD4 and CD8 compartments, likely as a result of convergent recombination. Most clones expanded after primary vaccination were re-detected after the booster (around 96% of CD4 and around 86% of CD8), suggesting broad memory maintenance. Compared with the primary T-cell response, the secondary T-cell response was faster but weaker, reaching its peak on day 5 rather than on day 15.

V and J are truncated by 1 base and 11 bases respectively, leaving an intervening sequence of 20 bases. The CDR3 runs 16 residues from the cysteine to the phenylalanine. The read is trimmed to its CDR3 DNA, 48 bases read in frame from base 1. Taken from the germline V gene, the CDR1 and CDR2 loops are SGHTA and FQGNSA. The treatment or condition tag for this specimen amounts to: live attenuated yellow fever vaccine strain. At each blood-draw timepoint, two biological replicates of bulk PBMCs were obtained. A standard Ficoll-Paque protocol was used to isolate PBMCs from peripheral blood. TriZol was used to extract RNA from bulk PBMCs, CD4 and CD8 fractions, and dextramer-positive and dextramer-negative fractions.

Rearrangement joined TRBV7-2 to TRBJ1-4, and possibly TRBD1, on 6 matching bases. This receptor was taken from a man between 18 and 35 years old who received the YFV17D yellow fever vaccine. Specimen: PBMCs, collected before the yellow fever booster vaccination. The CDR3 has the sequence CASSLGWGAPQNKLFF. The sequenced DNA: TGTGCCAGCAGCTTAGGATGGGGGGCCCCCCAGAACAAACTGTTTTTT.